This T cell receptor beta chain originates from a study of CD8 T cells in Susac syndrome. RNA amounts of about 0.45 to 1 ug underwent reverse transcription with random hexamers. One entry per CDR3 protein, called by TCRdb with MiXCR from the immunoSEQ multiplex PCR reads. This table has about 430,000 distinct CDR3 sequences, approximately 89% appearing once. This clonotype occurred a few times. This CDR3 contains 15 residues. V was clipped by 3 bases and J by 5 bases, with 17 bases between them. From germline, CDR1 is SGDLS and CDR2 YYNGEE. This TCR derives from a human donor with multiple sclerosis. The material sequenced was CD8+ T cells from PBMCs. The chain recombines TRBV9 with TRBJ2-5, with a tentative D call TRBD1 (6 bases). The CDR3 is CASSAGTSFLETQYF. The CDR3 DNA sequence: TGTGCCAGCAGCGCCGGGACATCGTTCCTGGAGACCCAGTACTTC.